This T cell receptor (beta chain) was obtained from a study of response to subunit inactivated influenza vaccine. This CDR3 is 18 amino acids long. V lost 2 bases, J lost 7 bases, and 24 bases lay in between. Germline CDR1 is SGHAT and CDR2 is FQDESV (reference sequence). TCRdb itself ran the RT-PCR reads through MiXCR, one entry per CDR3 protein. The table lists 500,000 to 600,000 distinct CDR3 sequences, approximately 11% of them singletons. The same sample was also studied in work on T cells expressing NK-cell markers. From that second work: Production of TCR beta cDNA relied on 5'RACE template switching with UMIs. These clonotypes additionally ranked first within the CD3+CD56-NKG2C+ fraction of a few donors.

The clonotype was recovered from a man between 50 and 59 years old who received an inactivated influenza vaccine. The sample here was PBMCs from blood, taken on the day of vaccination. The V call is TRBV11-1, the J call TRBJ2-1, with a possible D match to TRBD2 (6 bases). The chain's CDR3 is CASSLFEGARERWNEQFF. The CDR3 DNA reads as TGTGCCAGCAGCTTATTTGAGGGAGCGCGGGAACGCTGGAATGAGCAGTTCTTC.